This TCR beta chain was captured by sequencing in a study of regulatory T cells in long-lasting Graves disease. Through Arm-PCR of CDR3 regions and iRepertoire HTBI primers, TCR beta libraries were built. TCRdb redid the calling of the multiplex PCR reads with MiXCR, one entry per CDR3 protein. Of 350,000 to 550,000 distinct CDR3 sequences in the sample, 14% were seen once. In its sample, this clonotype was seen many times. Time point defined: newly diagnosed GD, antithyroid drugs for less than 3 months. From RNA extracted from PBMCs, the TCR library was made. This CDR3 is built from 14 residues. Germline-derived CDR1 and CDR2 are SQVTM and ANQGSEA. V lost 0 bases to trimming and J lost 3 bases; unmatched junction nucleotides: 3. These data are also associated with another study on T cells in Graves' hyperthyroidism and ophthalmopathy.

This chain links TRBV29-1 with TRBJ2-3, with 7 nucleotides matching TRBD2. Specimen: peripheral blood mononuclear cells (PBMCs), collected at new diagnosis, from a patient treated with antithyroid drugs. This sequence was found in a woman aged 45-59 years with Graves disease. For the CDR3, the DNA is TGCAGCGTTGAAGATGTGGGGGGGACAGATACGCAGTATTTT. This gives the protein CSVEDVGGTDTQYF.